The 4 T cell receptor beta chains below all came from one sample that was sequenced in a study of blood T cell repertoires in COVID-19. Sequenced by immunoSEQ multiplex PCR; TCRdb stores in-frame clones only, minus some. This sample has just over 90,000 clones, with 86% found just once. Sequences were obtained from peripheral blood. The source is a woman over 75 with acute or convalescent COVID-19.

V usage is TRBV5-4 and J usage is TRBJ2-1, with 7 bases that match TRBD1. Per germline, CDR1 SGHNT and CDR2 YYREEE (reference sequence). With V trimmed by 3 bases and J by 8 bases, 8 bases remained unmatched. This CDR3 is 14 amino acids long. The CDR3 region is CASSSDPGTDEQFF. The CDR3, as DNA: TGTGCCAGCAGCTCGGACCCCGGGACAGATGAGCAGTTCTTC.

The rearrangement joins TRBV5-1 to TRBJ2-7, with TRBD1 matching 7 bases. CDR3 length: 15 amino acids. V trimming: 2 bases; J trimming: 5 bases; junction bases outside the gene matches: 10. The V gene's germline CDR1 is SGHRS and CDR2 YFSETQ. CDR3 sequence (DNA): TGCGCCAGCAGCTTACCTACCGGGACAGCCGACGAGCAGTACTTC. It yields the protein CASSLPTGTADEQYF.

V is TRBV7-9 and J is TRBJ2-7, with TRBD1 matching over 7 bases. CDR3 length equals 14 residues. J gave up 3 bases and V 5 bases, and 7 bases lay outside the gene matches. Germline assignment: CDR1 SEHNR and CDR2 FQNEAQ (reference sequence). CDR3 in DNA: TGTGCCAGCAGCCCCGGGTCAGGGGGCTACGAGCAGTACTTC. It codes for CASSPGSGGYEQYF.

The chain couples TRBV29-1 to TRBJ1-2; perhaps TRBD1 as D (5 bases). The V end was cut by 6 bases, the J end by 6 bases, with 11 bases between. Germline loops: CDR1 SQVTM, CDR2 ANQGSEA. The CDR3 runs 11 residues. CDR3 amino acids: CSVGRGHGYTF. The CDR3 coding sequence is TGCAGCGTGGGTAGGGGCCATGGCTACACCTTC.